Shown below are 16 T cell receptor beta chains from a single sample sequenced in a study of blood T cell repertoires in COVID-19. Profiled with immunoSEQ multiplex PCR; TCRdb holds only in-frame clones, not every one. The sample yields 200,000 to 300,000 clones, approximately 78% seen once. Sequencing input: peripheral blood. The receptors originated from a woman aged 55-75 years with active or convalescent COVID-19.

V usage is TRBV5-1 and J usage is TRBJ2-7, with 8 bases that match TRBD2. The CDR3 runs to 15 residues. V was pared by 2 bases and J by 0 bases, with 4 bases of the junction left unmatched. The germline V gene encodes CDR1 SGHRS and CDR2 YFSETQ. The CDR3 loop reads CASSLSGGSSYEQYF. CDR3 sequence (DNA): TGCGCCAGCAGCTTAAGCGGGGGTAGCTCCTACGAGCAGTACTTC. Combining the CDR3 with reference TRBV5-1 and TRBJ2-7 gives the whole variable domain KAGVTQTPRYLIKTRGQQVTLSCSPISGHRSVSWYQQTPGQGLQFLFEYFSETQRNKGNFPGRFSGRQFSNSRSEMNVSTLELGDSALYLCASSLSGGSSYEQYFGPGTRLTVT.

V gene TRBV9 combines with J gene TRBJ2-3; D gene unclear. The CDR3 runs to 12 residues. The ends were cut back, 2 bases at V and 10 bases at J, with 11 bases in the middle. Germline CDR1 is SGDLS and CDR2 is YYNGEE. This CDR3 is CASSVNSQPQYF. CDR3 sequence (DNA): TGTGCCAGCAGCGTTAACTCCCAACCGCAGTATTTT.

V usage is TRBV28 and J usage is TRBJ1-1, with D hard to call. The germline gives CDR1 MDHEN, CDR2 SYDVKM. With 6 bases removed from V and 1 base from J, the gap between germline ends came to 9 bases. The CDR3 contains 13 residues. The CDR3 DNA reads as TGTGCCAGCAGGTACACCTCGAACACTGAAGCTTTCTTT. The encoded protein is CASRYTSNTEAFF.

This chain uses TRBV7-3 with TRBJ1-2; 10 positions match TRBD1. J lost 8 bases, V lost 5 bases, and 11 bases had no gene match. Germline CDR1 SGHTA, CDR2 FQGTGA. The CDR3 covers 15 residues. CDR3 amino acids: CASSPRQGALQGYTF. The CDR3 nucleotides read TGTGCCAGCAGCCCACGACAGGGGGCCCTACAGGGCTACACCTTC. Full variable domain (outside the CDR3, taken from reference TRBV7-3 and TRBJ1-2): GAGVSQTPSNKVTEKGKYVELRCDPISGHTALYWYRQSLGQGPEFLIYFQGTGAADDSGLPNDRFFAVRPEGSVSTLKIQRTERGDSAVYLCASSPRQGALQGYTFGSGTRLTVV.

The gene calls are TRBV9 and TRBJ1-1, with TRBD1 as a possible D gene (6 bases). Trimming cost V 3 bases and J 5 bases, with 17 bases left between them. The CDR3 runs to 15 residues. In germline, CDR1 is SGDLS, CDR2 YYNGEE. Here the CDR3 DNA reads TGTGCCAGCAGCGGAGCTTCAGGGGTTAGAACTGAAGCTTTCTTT. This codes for CASSGASGVRTEAFF.

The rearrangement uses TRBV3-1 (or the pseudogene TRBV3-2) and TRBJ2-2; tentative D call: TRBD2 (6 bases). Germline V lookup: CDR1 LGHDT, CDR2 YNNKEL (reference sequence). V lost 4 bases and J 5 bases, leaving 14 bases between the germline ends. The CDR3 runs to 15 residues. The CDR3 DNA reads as TGTGCCAGCAGCCCGAGGAGGGTGGGGACCGGGGAGCTGTTTTTT. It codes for CASSPRRVGTGELFF.

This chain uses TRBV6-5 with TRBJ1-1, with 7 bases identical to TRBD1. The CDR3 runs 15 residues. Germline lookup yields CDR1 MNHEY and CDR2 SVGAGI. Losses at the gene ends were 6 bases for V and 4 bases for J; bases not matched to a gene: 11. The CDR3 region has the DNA TGTGCCAGCAGGGCAGCGGGCCAGGGGGGCACTGAAGCTTTCTTT. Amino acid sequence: CASRAAGQGGTEAFF.

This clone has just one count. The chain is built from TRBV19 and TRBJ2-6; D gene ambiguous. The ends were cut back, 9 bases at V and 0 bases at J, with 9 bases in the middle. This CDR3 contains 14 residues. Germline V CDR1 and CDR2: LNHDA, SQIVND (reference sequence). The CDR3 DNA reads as TGTGCCAGCAGGCGCAGCTCTGGGGCCAACGTCCTGACTTTC. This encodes CASRRSSGANVLTF.

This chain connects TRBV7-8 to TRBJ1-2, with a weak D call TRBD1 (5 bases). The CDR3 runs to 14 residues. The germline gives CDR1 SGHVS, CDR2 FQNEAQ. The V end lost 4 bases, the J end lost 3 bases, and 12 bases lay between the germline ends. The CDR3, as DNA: TGTGCCAGCAGCTCTTTGGACATATACTATGGCTACACCTTC. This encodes CASSSLDIYYGYTF.

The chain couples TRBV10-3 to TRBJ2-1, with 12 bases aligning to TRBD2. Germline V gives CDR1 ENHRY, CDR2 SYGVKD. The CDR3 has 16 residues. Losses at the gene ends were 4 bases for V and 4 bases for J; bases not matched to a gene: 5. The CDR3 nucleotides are TGTGCCATCAGTGGGCAGACTAGCGGGGGATACAATGAGCAGTTCTTC. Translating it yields CAISGQTSGGYNEQFF.

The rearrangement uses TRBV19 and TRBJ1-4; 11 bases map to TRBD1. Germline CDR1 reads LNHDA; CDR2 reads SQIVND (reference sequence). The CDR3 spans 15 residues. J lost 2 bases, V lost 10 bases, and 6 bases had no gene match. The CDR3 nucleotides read TGTGCCACCTCGGACAGGGGGCAGACTAATGAAAAACTGTTTTTT. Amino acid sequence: CATSDRGQTNEKLFF.

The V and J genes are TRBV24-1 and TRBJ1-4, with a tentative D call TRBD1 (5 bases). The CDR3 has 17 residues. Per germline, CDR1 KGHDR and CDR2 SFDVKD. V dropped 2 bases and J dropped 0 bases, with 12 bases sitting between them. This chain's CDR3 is CATSDWGREATNEKLFF. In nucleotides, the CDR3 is TGTGCCACCAGTGATTGGGGGAGGGAGGCAACTAATGAAAAACTGTTTTTT.

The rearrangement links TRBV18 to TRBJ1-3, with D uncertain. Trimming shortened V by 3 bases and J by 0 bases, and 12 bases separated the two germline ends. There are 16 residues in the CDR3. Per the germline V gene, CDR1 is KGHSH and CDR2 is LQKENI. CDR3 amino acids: CASSPPGINSGNTIYF. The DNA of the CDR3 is TGTGCCAGCTCACCCCCGGGGATCAACTCTGGAAACACCATATATTTT. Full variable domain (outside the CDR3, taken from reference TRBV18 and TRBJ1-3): NAGVMQNPRHLVRRRGQEARLRCSPMKGHSHVYWYRQLPEEGLKFMVYLQKENIIDESGMPKERFSAEFPKEGPSILRIQQVVRGDSAAYFCASSPPGINSGNTIYFGEGSWLTVV.

In DNA, the CDR3 is TGCGCCAGCAGCTTGGGGACAGGTGTGGATTCACCCCTCCACTTT. Residues: CASSLGTGVDSPLHF. The rearrangement joins TRBV5-1 to TRBJ1-6; 7 nucleotides match TRBD1. This CDR3 spans 15 amino acids. Germline trimming cut 0 bases from V and 8 bases from J; bases unmatched to any gene: 5. Germline V gene lookup returns CDR1 SGHRS and CDR2 YFSETQ.

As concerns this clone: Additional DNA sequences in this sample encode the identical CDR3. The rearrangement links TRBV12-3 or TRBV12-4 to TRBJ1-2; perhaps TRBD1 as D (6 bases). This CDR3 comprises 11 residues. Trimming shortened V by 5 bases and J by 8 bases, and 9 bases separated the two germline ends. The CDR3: CASSPGVGYTF. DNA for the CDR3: TGTGCCAGCAGTCCAGGGGTCGGCTACACCTTC.

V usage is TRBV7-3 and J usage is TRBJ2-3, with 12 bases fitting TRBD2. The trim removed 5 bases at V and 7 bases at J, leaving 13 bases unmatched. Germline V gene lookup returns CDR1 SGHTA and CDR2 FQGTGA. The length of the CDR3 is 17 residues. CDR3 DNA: TGTGCCAGCAGCCCGCAGGACCTAGCGGGGGGGCCGAATACGCAGTATTTT. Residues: CASSPQDLAGGPNTQYF.